The clone carrying this T cell receptor beta chain has only a few counts. Its cognate antigen is unknown. V was shortened by 8 bases and J by 4 bases, with 19 bases between the two germline ends. Germline CDR1 reads SEHNR; CDR2 reads FQNEAQ (reference sequence). The CDR3 has 15 amino acids. This sample was taken from a study of cytomegalovirus exposure and HLA in healthy donors. The wider study: Earlier findings included more than 95 million unique TCR beta sequences obtained from about 180 million T cells.

60 Vbeta and 13 Jbeta primers were used in PCR. In the authors' workflow: Later analysis identified roughly 82 million unique TCR beta chains, 9 million to 13 million shared. Profiled with immunoSEQ multiplex PCR; TCRdb holds only in-frame clones, not every one. The DNA gave D and trimming, while V, J and clone size come from that table. This table has roughly 160,000 clones, about 82% appearing once. At sampling all donors were nominally healthy, likely with unrecorded immune exposures. Whole-study findings and limits: A reported reduction in N-insertions relative to the approximately 670-donor mean was seen in an Asian-associated ancestry cluster in a later analysis.

V is TRBV7-9 and J is TRBJ2-3; maybe TRBD2 (6 bases). Sequenced material: PBMCs. The sequence was obtained from a woman aged 45-65 years in good health and CMV-seropositive. This chain's CDR3 is CASHWGDFTPDTQYF. In nucleotides, the CDR3 is TGTGCCAGCCATTGGGGGGACTTCACCCCAGATACGCAGTATTTT.